Listed here are 28 T cell receptor beta chains from one sample, sequenced in a study of blood T cell repertoires in COVID-19 (dated by TCRdb to 2020 to 2021). Receptors were amplified or captured by the immunoSEQ multiplex PCR assay. The table was pulled from immuneACCESS by TCRdb, which kept in-frame rearrangements only. Such tables lose some clones; where checked, under half of the loss comes from unresolved V genes, and the rest has no known cause. The sample table lists around 160,000 clones, roughly 90% of them with a count of one. The top ten clones comprise more than 1% of the sample. What was sequenced was PBMCs or T cells enriched from blood (not recorded which). These receptors all stem from a woman aged 25 to 39 with acute COVID-19.

The chain has TRBV19 and TRBJ2-2; 16 bases align to TRBD2. The CDR3 extends over 15 amino acids. The ends lost 11 bases at V and 2 bases at J; junction bases unmatched: 2. In germline, CDR1 is LNHDA, CDR2 SQIVND (reference sequence). This chain's CDR3 is CAGTSGRVNTGELFF. The CDR3 DNA sequence: TGTGCCGGGACTAGCGGGAGGGTTAACACCGGGGAGCTGTTTTTT.

The chain employs TRBV4-3 and TRBJ2-1; maybe TRBD1 (6 bases). Germline V gene lookup returns CDR1 LGHNA and CDR2 YSLEER. There are 15 residues in the CDR3. Deletions cut 1 base from V and 6 bases from J, with 13 bases between. The DNA for the CDR3 is TGCGCCAGCAGCCAAGTAGGGACACTCCGCAATGAGCAGTTCTTC. Residues: CASSQVGTLRNEQFF.

The rearrangement uses TRBV7-9 and TRBJ1-5; TRBD1 matches at 10 bases. The trim removed 1 base at V and 1 base at J, leaving 10 bases unmatched. The CDR3 contains 19 residues. The germline CDR1 and CDR2 sequences are SEHNR and FQNEAQ (reference sequence). The CDR3 loop reads CASSLVVTGGVRSNQPQHF. The CDR3 bases are TGTGCCAGCAGCTTAGTAGTGACAGGGGGCGTACGAAGCAATCAGCCCCAGCATTTT.

V and J are TRBV27 and TRBJ2-1, with a weak D call TRBD1 (5 bases). In germline, CDR1 is MNHEY, CDR2 SMNVEV (reference sequence). The CDR3 is made up of 15 amino acids. The V end lost 2 bases, the J end lost 1 base, and 9 bases lay between the germline ends. The CDR3, as DNA: TGTGCCAGCAGTTTAACGGCAGGGTCCTACAATGAGCAGTTCTTC. It codes for CASSLTAGSYNEQFF.

This chain connects TRBV9 to TRBJ2-5; D not certain. The germline V gene has CDR1 SGDLS and CDR2 YYNGEE. Trimming took off 0 bases at V and 1 base at J, with 7 bases between the two ends. This CDR3 has 14 residues. The CDR3 DNA reads as TGTGCCAGCAGCGTAGATGGCAGCCAAGAGACCCAGTACTTC. Its translation: CASSVDGSQETQYF.

The rearrangement uses TRBV28 and TRBJ1-5; TRBD1 might be the D (5 bases). The germline V and J ends were trimmed by 6 bases and 4 bases, with 16 bases remaining between them. In germline, CDR1 is MDHEN, CDR2 SYDVKM. The CDR3 sequence is 15 residues long. CDR3 residues: CASSGGGFGNQPQHF. The CDR3 nucleotides are TGTGCCAGCAGCGGTGGGGGGTTCGGAAATCAGCCCCAGCATTTT. The full variable domain, its missing parts supplied by reference TRBV28 and TRBJ1-5, is DVKVTQSSRYLVKRTGEKVFLECVQDMDHENMFWYRQDPGLGLRLIYFSYDVKMKEKGDIPEGYSVSREKKERFSLILESASTNQTSMYLCASSGGGFGNQPQHFGDGTRLSIL.

This clone has just one count. This chain connects TRBV5-6 to TRBJ1-1; D remains ambiguous. With 4 bases removed from V and 2 bases from J, the gap between germline ends came to 12 bases. This CDR3 is 14 amino acids long. Germline V gives CDR1 SGHDT, CDR2 YYEEEE. CDR3 loop: CASSGMGGNTEAFF. The CDR3 DNA follows: TGTGCCAGCAGCGGGATGGGAGGCAACACTGAAGCTTTCTTT. The variable domain in full, completed from reference TRBV5-6 and TRBJ1-1, reads DAGVTQSPTHLIKTRGQQVTLRCSPKSGHDTVSWYQQALGQGPQFIFQYYEEEERQRGNFPDRFSGHQFPNYSSELNVNALLLGDSALYLCASSGMGGNTEAFFGQGTRLTVV.

The genes are TRBV19 and TRBJ1-1; D is perhaps TRBD1 (6 bases). There are 15 residues in the CDR3. Germline CDR1 is LNHDA and CDR2 is SQIVND (reference sequence). V lost 8 bases and J lost 6, with 22 bases in between. The CDR3 nucleotides read TGTGCCAGTCAACAGGGTTTCGCGTTCGTGGCTGAAGCTTTCTTT. Protein product: CASQQGFAFVAEAFF.

The chain combines TRBV19 with TRBJ2-7; 9 positions match TRBD1. The CDR3 consists of 15 residues. V was pared by 2 bases and J by 3 bases, with 5 bases of the junction left unmatched. Germline loops: CDR1 LNHDA, CDR2 SQIVND (reference sequence). Written as DNA, the CDR3 is TGTGCCAGTAGTATACGGGGACAGGGTGTCTACGAGCAGTACTTC. Amino acid sequence: CASSIRGQGVYEQYF.

This chain links TRBV5-4 with TRBJ1-1; D uncertain. CDR1 SGHNT and CDR2 YYREEE come from the germline V gene (reference sequence). This CDR3 region has 13 residues. Trimming pared 4 bases from V and 1 base from J, leaving 8 bases between. The CDR3: CASSQQRNTEAFF. The CDR3, as DNA: TGTGCCAGCAGCCAACAGAGGAACACTGAAGCTTTCTTT.

The chain combines TRBV19 with TRBJ2-2, with a possible D match to TRBD2 (5 bases). V was trimmed by 6 bases and J by 7 bases, leaving 15 bases between them. The germline V gene encodes CDR1 LNHDA and CDR2 SQIVND (reference sequence). This CDR3 has 14 residues. CDR3 DNA: TGTGCCAGTAGGCCCCTCCTCGGGGACGGGGAGCTGTTTTTT. Protein sequence: CASRPLLGDGELFF. The variable domain in full, with the rest retrieved from reference TRBV19 and TRBJ2-2, is DGGITQSPKYLFRKEGQNVTLSCEQNLNHDAMYWYRQDPGQGLRLIYYSQIVNDFQKGDIAEGYSVSREKKESFPLTVTSAQKNPTAFYLCASRPLLGDGELFFGEGSRLTVL.

The chain employs TRBV5-4 and TRBJ2-5; 7 nucleotides agree with TRBD1. Germline V CDR1 and CDR2: SGHNT, YYREEE (reference sequence). The CDR3 has 17 residues. With V trimmed by 4 bases and J by 5 bases, 17 bases remained unmatched. CDR3 in DNA: TGTGCCAGCAGCACTGAGACTGGACAGGAGAGTGGGGAGACCCAGTACTTC. Its protein product is CASSTETGQESGETQYF. Drawing the rest from reference TRBV5-4 and TRBJ2-5, the complete variable domain is ETGVTQSPTHLIKTRGQQVTLRCSSQSGHNTVSWYQQALGQGPQFIFQYYREEENGRGNFPPRFSGLQFPNYSSELNVNALELDDSALYLCASSTETGQESGETQYFGPGTRLLVL.

This clone was seen a handful of times. The rearrangement joins TRBV5-4 to TRBJ2-2, with a tentative D call TRBD2 (6 bases). CDR1 is SGHNT, CDR2 YYREEE, per germline (reference sequence). Trimming left V 4 bases short and J 1 base short, with 11 bases between. This CDR3 comprises 15 residues. CDR3 in DNA: TGTGCCAGCAGCCGGGACTGGTTGAACACCGGGGAGCTGTTTTTT. This gives the protein CASSRDWLNTGELFF.

V is TRBV7-8 and J is TRBJ2-7, with TRBD2 matching 8 bases. There are 16 residues in the CDR3. CDR1 SGHVS and CDR2 FQNEAQ come from the germline V gene. Trimming took 1 base from V and 3 from J; bases not matched to a gene: 8. The CDR3 coding sequence is TGTGCCAGCAGCTTAGTTGTTAGTAGCGGGATCTACGAGCAGTACTTC. Amino acids: CASSLVVSSGIYEQYF.

The V and J genes are TRBV21-1 and TRBJ1-5; TRBD1, as called in the table, went unchecked against the DNA. TRBV21-1 is annotated as a pseudogene. The CDR3 is made up of 15 amino acids. CDR3 coding DNA: TGTGCCAGCAGCACGCGACAGGGTAGCAATCAGCCCCAGCATTTT. Amino acids: CASSTRQGSNQPQHF.

The rearrangement uses TRBV24-1 and TRBJ2-7; 9 bases are shared with TRBD1. The trim removed 3 bases at V and 5 bases at J, leaving 7 bases unmatched. Germline CDR1 and CDR2: KGHDR and SFDVKD. The CDR3 is 15 amino acids. This CDR3 is CATSDTGTGLHEQYF. The CDR3, as DNA: TGTGCCACCAGTGATACCGGGACAGGGCTCCACGAGCAGTACTTC.

The V and J genes are TRBV10-1 and TRBJ1-4; a possible D gene is TRBD1 (6 bases). Per germline, CDR1 WNHNN and CDR2 SYGVQD (reference sequence). Between the trimmed V and J ends, which lost 5 bases and 4 bases, there was a span of 11 bases. This CDR3 is built from 14 residues. This chain's CDR3 is CASSMTGRNEKLFF. In nucleotides, the CDR3 is TGCGCCAGCAGTATGACAGGTCGTAATGAAAAACTGTTTTTT.

This chain connects TRBV7-3 to TRBJ2-7, with 11 bases identical to TRBD1. CDR3 length: 15 residues. V was pared by 5 bases and J by 3 bases, with 6 bases of the junction left unmatched. The germline gives CDR1 SGHTA, CDR2 FQGTGA. For the CDR3, the DNA is TGTGCCAGCAGCCGAGATGGGACAGGGGGCTACGAGCAGTACTTC. It encodes CASSRDGTGGYEQYF.

The V and J genes are TRBV10-3 and TRBJ1-1, with TRBD1 matching over 10 bases. The trim removed 6 bases at V and 2 bases at J, leaving 6 bases unmatched. This CDR3 is built from 15 residues. CDR1 ENHRY and CDR2 SYGVKD come from the germline V gene. CDR3 loop: CAISPGQGINTEAFF. The CDR3 coding sequence is TGTGCCATCAGCCCGGGACAGGGGATTAACACTGAAGCTTTCTTT.

CDR3 region: CSVVGGTIGDGYTF. In nucleotides, the CDR3 is TGCAGCGTTGTGGGGGGGACAATTGGTGATGGCTACACCTTC. V is TRBV29-1 and J is TRBJ1-2, with D maybe TRBD1 (6 bases). The V end lost 4 bases, the J end lost 6 bases, and 18 bases lay between the germline ends. The CDR3 runs to 14 residues. Germline V gene lookup returns CDR1 SQVTM and CDR2 ANQGSEA.

The chain links TRBV5-1 to TRBJ1-6, with TRBD1 matching over 7 bases. J lost 7 bases, V lost 5 bases, and 12 bases had no gene match. This CDR3 has 16 amino acids. Germline-derived CDR1 and CDR2 are SGHRS and YFSETQ. CDR3 bases: TGCGCCAGCAGTACTACAGGGGACCCAGCAAATTCACCCCTCCACTTT. Translating gives CASSTTGDPANSPLHF.

The chain recombines TRBV9 with TRBJ2-1; 7 bases line up with TRBD2. This CDR3 spans 16 amino acids. The germline CDR1 and CDR2 sequences are SGDLS and YYNGEE. V was clipped by 2 bases and J by 4 bases; unmatched bases: 9. Here the CDR3 DNA reads TGTGCCAGCAGCGTTGGAGGCGGGAGAGGATACAATGAGCAGTTCTTC. Its translation: CASSVGGGRGYNEQFF.

As DNA, the CDR3 is TGTGCCAGCAGCTTAGCGCTGTTGACTAGCGGGAGGGCGAATGAGCAGTTCTTC. Translating gives CASSLALLTSGRANEQFF. This chain joins TRBV7-2 and TRBJ2-1; 14 bases line up with TRBD2. This CDR3 is 18 amino acids long. From germline, CDR1 is SGHTA and CDR2 FQGNSA. J gave up 7 bases and V 0 bases, and 8 bases lay outside the gene matches.

The gene calls are TRBV10-3 and TRBJ2-1; possibly TRBD1 for D (5 bases). This CDR3 comprises 11 residues. Germline values: CDR1 ENHRY, CDR2 SYGVKD. V was pared by 3 bases and J by 14 bases, with 11 bases between. The CDR3 DNA reads TGTGCCATCAGTGATACAGGCTTTGAGTTCTTC. Amino acid sequence: CAISDTGFEFF.

This clone appeared a single time. The chain has TRBV28 and TRBJ2-2; no firm D call. V gave up 8 bases and J gave up 1 base, with 8 bases separating them. Germline V gene lookup returns CDR1 MDHEN and CDR2 SYDVKM. The CDR3 totals 13 residues. This CDR3 is CASSQRNTGELFF. The DNA of the CDR3 is TGTGCCAGCTCACAGAGGAACACCGGGGAGCTGTTTTTT.

The gene calls are TRBV5-4 and TRBJ1-6, with D perhaps TRBD1 (5 bases). Deletions cut 0 bases from V and 5 bases from J, with 12 bases between. Germline V gene data show CDR1 as SGHNT and CDR2 as YYREEE (reference sequence). The CDR3 covers 16 residues. As DNA, the CDR3 is TGTGCCAGCAGCTTGGGACCTGCGACAGATAATTCACCCCTCCACTTT. This translates into CASSLGPATDNSPLHF.

The V call is TRBV9, the J call TRBJ2-5, with 10 bases aligning to TRBD1. Trimming cost V 0 bases and J 5 bases; bases outside gene matches: 4. Germline CDR1 reads SGDLS; CDR2 reads YYNGEE. CDR3 length equals 15 residues. This CDR3 is CASSVGQGAPETQYF. The CDR3 nucleotides are TGTGCCAGCAGCGTAGGACAGGGGGCGCCGGAGACCCAGTACTTC.

The chain joins TRBV19 to TRBJ2-4; TRBD1 might be the D (5 bases). Trimming removed 4 bases from V and 2 bases from J, with 15 bases in between. In germline, CDR1 is LNHDA, CDR2 SQIVND (reference sequence). CDR3 length: 16 residues. The CDR3 is CASSTSGSWSKNIQYF. In nucleotides, the CDR3 is TGTGCCAGTAGTACCTCAGGGTCGTGGTCCAAAAACATTCAGTACTTC.